Listed here are 3 T cell receptor beta chains from one sample, sequenced in a study of shared clonotypes between healthy human individuals. The assay was immunoSEQ multiplex PCR, and TCRdb's table has in-frame clones only and misses some. The sample holds over 2 million clones, just under 95% seen once. The sample consisted of naive CD4+ T cells from PBMCs. As to subset: CD45RA+ positively selected. All receptors come from a man younger than 35 in good health. Some clones in this sample may be carry-over from other donors' samples.

The genes are TRBV28 and TRBJ2-3; 11 positions match TRBD2. There are 18 residues in the CDR3. V lost 7 bases and J lost 2; bases outside the gene matches: 14. Germline loops: CDR1 MDHEN, CDR2 SYDVKM. In DNA, the CDR3 is TGTGCCAGCATAAGGCGACTAGCGGGACTGCTAAACACAGATACGCAGTATTTT. Translation: CASIRRLAGLLNTDTQYF.

This chain links TRBV7-9 with TRBJ1-1; tentative D call: TRBD1 (6 bases). Germline V lookup: CDR1 SEHNR, CDR2 FQNEAQ (reference sequence). The V end was cut by 5 bases, the J end by 2 bases, with 9 bases between. This CDR3 is 13 amino acids long. The CDR3 DNA is TGTGCCAGCAGCCGGGACATCAACACTGAAGCTTTCTTT. Translating gives CASSRDINTEAFF.

This sequence joins TRBV5-1 and TRBJ2-7; D may match TRBD1 or TRBD2 (6 bases each). V was shortened by 1 base and J by 11 bases, with 16 bases between the two germline ends. CDR3 length: 13 residues. Germline loops: CDR1 SGHRS, CDR2 YFSETQ. The DNA for the CDR3 is TGCGCCAGCAGCTTGATCGAGGGGGGACCGAAGTACTTC. Translating it yields CASSLIEGGPKYF.